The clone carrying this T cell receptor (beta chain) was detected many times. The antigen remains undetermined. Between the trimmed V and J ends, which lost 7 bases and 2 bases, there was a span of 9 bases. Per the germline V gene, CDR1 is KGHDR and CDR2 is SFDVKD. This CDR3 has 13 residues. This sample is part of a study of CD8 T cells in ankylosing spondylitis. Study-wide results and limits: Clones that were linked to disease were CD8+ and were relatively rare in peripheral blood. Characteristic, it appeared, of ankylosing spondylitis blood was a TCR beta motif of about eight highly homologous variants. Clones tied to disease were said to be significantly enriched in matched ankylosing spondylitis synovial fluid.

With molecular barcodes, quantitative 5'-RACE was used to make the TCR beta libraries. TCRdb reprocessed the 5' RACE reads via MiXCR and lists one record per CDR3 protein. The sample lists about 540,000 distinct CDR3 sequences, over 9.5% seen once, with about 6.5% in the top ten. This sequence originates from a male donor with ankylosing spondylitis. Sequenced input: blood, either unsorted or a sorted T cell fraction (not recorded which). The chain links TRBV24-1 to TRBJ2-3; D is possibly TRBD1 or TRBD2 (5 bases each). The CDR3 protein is CATRGRFTDTQYF. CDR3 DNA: TGTGCCACCAGGGGACGTTTCACAGATACGCAGTATTTT.